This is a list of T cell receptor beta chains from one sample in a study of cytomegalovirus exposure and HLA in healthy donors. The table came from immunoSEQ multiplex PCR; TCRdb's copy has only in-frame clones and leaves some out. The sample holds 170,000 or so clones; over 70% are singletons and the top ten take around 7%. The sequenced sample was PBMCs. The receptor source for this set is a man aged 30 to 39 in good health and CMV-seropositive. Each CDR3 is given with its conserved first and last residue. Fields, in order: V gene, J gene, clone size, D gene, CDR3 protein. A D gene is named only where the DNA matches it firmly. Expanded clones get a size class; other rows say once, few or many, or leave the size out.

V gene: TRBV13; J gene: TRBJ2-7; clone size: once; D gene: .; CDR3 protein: CASKSLRDSLYEQYF
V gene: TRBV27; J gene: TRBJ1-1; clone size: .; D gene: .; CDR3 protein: CASSFGDPNTEAFF
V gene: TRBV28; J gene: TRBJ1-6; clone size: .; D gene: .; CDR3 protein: CASSSGWGGSPLHF
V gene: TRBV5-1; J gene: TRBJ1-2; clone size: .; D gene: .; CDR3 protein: CASRDNTYGYTF
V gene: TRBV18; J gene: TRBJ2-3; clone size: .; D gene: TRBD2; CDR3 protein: CASSPGAGEADTQYF
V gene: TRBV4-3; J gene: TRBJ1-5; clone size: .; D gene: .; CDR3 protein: CASSQDIGGGNQPQHF
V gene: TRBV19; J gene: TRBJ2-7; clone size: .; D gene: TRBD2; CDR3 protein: CASSIHLSGGNSYEQYF
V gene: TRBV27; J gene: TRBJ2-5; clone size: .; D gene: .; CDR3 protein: CASSLSTVPQETQYF
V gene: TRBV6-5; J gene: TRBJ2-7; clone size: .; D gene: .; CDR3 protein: CASSYSRVRSYEQYF
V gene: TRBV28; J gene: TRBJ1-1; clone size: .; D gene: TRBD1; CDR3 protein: CASSQQGPNTEAFF
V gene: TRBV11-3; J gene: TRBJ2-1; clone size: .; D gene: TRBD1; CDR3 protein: CASSRYRGTYNEQFF
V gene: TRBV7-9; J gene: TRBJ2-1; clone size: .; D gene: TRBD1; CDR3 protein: CASSTRTGGYNEQFF
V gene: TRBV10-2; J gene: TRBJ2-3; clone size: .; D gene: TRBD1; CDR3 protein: CATRQGAGDTQYF
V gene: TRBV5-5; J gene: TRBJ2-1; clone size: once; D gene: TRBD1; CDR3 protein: CASSAEDRSIYNEQFF
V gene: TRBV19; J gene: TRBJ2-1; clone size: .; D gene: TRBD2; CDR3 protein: CASGRDFDYNEQFF
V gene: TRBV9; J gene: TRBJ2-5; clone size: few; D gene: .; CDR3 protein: CASSVAGDLQETQYF
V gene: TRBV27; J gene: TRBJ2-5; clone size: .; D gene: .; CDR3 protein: CASSLGGRVRIETQYF